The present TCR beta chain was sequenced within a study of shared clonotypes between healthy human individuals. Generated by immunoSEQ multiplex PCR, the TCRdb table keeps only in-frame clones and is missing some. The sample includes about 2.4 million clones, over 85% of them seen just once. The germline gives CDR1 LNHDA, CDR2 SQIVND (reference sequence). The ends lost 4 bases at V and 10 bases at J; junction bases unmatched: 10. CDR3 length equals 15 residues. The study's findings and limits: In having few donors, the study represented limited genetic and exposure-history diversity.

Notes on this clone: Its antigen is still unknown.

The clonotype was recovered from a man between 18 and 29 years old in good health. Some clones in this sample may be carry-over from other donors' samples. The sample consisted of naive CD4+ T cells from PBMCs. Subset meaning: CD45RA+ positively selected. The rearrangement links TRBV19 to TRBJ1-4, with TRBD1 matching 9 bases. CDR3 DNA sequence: TGTGCCAGTAGTACCTCCGGGACAGGGATAGGAAAACTGTTTTTT. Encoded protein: CASSTSGTGIGKLFF.